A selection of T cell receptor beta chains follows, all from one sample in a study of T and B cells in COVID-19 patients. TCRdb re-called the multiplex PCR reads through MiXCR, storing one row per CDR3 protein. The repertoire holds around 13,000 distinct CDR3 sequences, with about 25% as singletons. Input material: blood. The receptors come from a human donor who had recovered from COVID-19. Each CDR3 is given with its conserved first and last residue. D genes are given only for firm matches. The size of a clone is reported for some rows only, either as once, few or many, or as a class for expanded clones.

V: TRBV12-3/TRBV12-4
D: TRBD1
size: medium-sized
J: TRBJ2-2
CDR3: CASSLAGTGAVTGELFF
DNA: TGTGCCAGCAGTCTGGCCGGGACAGGGGCTGTCACCGGGGAGCTGTTTTTT

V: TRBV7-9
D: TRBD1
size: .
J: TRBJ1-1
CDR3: CASSPFKGADTEAFF
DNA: TGTGCCAGCAGCCCTTTTAAGGGGGCGGACACTGAAGCTTTCTTT

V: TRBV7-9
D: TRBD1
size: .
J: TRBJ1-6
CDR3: CASSFDRGGYNSPLHF
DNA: TGTGCCAGCAGCTTCGACAGGGGTGGCTATAATTCACCCCTCCACTTT

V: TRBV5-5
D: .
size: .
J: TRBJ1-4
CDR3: CASSQNQGNEKLFF
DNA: TGTGCCAGCAGCCAAAACCAGGGAAATGAAAAACTGTTTTTT

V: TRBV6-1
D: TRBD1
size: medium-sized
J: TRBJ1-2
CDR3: CASSEGDSPYGYTF
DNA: TGTGCCAGCAGTGAAGGGGACAGCCCCTATGGCTACACCTTC

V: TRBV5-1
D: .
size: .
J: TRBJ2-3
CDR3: CASSLGNGQSTDTQYF
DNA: TGCGCCAGCAGCTTGGGCAACGGCCAGAGCACAGATACGCAGTATTTT

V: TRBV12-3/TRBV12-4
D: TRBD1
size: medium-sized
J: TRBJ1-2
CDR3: CASSLFSGGYGYTF
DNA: TGTGCCAGCAGTTTATTTTCAGGGGGCTATGGCTACACCTTC

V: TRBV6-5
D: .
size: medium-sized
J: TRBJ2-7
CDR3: CASREEGGSYEQYF
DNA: TGTGCCAGCAGAGAAGAGGGGGGTTCCTACGAGCAGTACTTC

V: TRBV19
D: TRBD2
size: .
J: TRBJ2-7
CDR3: CASKTSGMSEQYF
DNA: TGTGCCAGTAAGACTAGCGGGATGAGTGAGCAGTACTTC

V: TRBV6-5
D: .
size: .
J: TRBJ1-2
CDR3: CASSSTSSSYGYTF
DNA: TGTGCCAGCAGTTCAACTTCTAGTAGCTATGGCTACACCTTC

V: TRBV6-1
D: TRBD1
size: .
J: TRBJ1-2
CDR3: CASRGFLGQGISSNYGYTF
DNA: TGTGCCAGCAGAGGTTTCTTGGGACAGGGTATATCATCCAACTATGGCTACACCTTC

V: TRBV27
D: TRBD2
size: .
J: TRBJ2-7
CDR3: CASSPLAGDGCNEQYF
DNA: TGTGCCAGCAGTCCTCTAGCGGGAGACGGGTGCAACGAGCAGTACTTC

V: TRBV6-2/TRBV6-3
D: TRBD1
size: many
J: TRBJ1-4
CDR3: CASSQGQLSWDGEKLFF
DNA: TGTGCCAGCAGTCAGGGACAGCTCTCTTGGGATGGAGAAAAACTGTTTTTT

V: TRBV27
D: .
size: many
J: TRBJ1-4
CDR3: CASSLIPTNEKLFF
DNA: TGTGCCAGCAGTCTGATACCAACTAATGAAAAACTGTTTTTT

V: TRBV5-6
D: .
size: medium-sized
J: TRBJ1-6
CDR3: CASSPETGSPLHF
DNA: TGTGCCAGCAGCCCAGAAACAGGGTCACCCCTCCACTTT

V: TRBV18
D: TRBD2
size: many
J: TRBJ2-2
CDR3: CASSPNSLGGTGELFF
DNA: TGTGCCAGCTCACCAAACAGCCTGGGAGGGACCGGGGAGCTGTTTTTT

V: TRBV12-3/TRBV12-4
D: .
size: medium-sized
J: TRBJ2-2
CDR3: CASSFTGENTGELFF
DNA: TGTGCCAGCAGTTTCACCGGGGAAAACACCGGGGAGCTGTTTTTT

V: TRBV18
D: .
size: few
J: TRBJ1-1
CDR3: CASSPKSNGGTEAFF
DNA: TGTGCCAGCTCACCGAAGTCGAACGGGGGCACTGAAGCTTTCTTT

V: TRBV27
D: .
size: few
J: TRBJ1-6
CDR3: CASRRDTFLHF
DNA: TGTGCCAGCAGACGTGACACGTTCCTCCACTTT

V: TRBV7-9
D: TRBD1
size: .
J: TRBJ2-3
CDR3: CASSWTGFADTQYF
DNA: TGTGCCAGCAGCTGGACAGGGTTCGCAGATACGCAGTATTTT

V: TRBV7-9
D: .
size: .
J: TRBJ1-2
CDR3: CASSLEGRANYGYTF
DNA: TGTGCCAGCAGCTTAGAGGGCAGAGCTAACTATGGCTACACCTTC

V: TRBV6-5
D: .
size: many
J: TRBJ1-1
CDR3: CASETNTEAFF
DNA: TGTGCCAGCGAGACGAACACTGAAGCTTTCTTT

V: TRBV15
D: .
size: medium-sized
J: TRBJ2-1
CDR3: CATSRGLDNEQFF
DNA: TGTGCCACCAGCAGAGGCCTAGACAATGAGCAGTTCTTC

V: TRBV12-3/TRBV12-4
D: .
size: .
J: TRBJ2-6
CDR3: CASSTPGSGANVLTF
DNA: TGTGCCAGCAGTACCCCCGGGTCCGGGGCCAACGTCCTGACTTTC

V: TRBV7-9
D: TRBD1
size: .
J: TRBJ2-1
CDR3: CASSLVGQGYNEQFF
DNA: TGTGCCAGCAGCTTAGTGGGACAGGGTTACAATGAGCAGTTCTTC

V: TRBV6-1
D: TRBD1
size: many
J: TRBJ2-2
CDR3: CASMGTGDTGELFF
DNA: TGTGCCAGCATGGGGACAGGGGACACCGGGGAGCTGTTTTTT

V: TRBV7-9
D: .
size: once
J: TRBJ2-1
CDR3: CASDPRTATNDGNEQFF
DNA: TGTGCCAGCGATCCCCGGACGGCGACAAATGATGGGAATGAGCAGTTCTTC

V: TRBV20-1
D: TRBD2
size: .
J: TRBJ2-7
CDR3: CSAPASGGYEQYF
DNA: TGCAGTGCCCCGGCTAGCGGGGGCTACGAGCAGTACTTC

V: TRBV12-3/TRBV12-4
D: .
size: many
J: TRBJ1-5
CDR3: CASSLRASSQPQHF
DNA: TGTGCCAGCAGTTTGAGGGCTAGTAGTCAGCCCCAGCATTTT

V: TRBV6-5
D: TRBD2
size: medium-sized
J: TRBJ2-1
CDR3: CASRDLAGHPSYNEQFF
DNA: TGTGCCAGCAGAGATCTAGCGGGACATCCTTCCTACAATGAGCAGTTCTTC

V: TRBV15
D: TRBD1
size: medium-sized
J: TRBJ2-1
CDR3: CATSPGQGLNEQFF
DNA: TGTGCCACCAGCCCGGGACAGGGTCTCAATGAGCAGTTCTTC

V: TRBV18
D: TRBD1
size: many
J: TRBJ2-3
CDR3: CASSPIRTGYTDTQYF
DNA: TGTGCCAGCTCACCTATCAGGACAGGTTACACAGATACGCAGTATTTT

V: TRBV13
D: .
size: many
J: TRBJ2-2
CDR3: CASSLGRAGANTGELFF
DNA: TGTGCCAGCAGCTTAGGCCGGGCAGGGGCGAACACCGGGGAGCTGTTTTTT

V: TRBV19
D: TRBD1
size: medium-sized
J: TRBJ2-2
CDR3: CAARPGDRGTGELFF
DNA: TGTGCCGCCCGCCCCGGGGACAGGGGGACCGGGGAGCTGTTTTTT

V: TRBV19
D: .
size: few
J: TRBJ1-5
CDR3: CASSIGAASLAQHF
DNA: TGTGCCAGTAGTATAGGGGCAGCCAGCCTGGCCCAGCATTTT

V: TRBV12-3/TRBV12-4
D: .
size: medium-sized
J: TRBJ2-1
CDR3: CASSLEGLAGNEQFF
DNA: TGTGCCAGCAGTTTAGAGGGGCTAGCCGGGAATGAGCAGTTCTTC

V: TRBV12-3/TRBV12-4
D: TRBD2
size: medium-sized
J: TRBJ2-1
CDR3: CASSLLAGGNEQFF
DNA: TGTGCCAGCAGCCTCCTAGCGGGGGGGAATGAGCAGTTCTTC

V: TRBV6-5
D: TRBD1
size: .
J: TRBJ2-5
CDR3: CASSGRDRGRQTQYF
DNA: TGTGCCAGCAGTGGTAGGGACAGGGGGAGACAGACCCAGTACTTC

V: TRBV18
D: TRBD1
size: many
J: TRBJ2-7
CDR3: CASTTLSGQGAYEQYF
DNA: TGTGCCAGCACAACGCTTTCGGGACAGGGGGCCTACGAGCAGTACTTC

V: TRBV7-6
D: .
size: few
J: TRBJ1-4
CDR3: CASSLVRGGNEKLFF
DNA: TGTGCCAGCAGCTTAGTACGAGGGGGAAATGAAAAACTGTTTTTT

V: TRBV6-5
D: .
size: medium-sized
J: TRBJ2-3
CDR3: CASSYRSTAKGRDTQYF
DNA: TGTGCCAGCAGTTACAGGAGTACAGCTAAAGGAAGGGATACGCAGTATTTT

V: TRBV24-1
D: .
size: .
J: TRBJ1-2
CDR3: CATSDPLSGYTF
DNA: TGTGCCACCAGTGATCCCTTAAGTGGCTACACCTTC

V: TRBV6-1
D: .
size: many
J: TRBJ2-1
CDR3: CATTIPSSYNEQFF
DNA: TGTGCCACTACCATCCCGAGCTCCTACAATGAGCAGTTCTTC

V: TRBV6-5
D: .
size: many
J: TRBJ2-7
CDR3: CASSYAGHVTPHEQYF
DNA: TGTGCCAGCAGTTACGCGGGACACGTCACCCCCCACGAGCAGTACTTC

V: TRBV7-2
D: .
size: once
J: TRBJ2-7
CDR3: CASSLGPSGWGEQYF
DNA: TGTGCCAGCAGCTTAGGCCCCTCGGGCTGGGGCGAGCAGTACTTC

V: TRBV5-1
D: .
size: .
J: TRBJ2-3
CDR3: CASSTGERTDTQYF
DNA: TGCGCCAGCAGCACTGGAGAGCGCACAGATACGCAGTATTTT

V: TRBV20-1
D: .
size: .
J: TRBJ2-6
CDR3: CSARDGETGANVLTF
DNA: TGCAGTGCTAGAGATGGGGAAACTGGGGCCAACGTCCTGACTTTC

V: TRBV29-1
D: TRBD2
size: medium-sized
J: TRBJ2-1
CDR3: CSSRREEYNEQFF
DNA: TGCAGCTCGAGGCGGGAGGAATACAATGAGCAGTTCTTC

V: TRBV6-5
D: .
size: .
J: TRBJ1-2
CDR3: CASRWDAPRKGYTF
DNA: TGTGCCAGCCGTTGGGACGCCCCGCGTAAGGGCTACACCTTC

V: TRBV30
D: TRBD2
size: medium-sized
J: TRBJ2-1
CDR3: CAWSVGLVNNEQFF
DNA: TGTGCCTGGAGTGTAGGACTAGTCAACAATGAGCAGTTCTTC

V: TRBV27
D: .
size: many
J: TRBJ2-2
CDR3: CASSFTGSRLFF
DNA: TGTGCCAGCAGTTTCACGGGGAGTAGGCTGTTTTTT

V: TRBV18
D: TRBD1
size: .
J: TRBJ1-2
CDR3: CASSPTDRAGRHGYTF
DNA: TGTGCCAGCTCACCGACGGACAGGGCAGGACGTCATGGCTACACCTTC

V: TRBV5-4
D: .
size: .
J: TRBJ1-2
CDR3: CASSPAIGPGVYNRDGYTF
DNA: TGTGCCAGCAGCCCGGCCATCGGCCCAGGGGTCTATAATCGGGATGGCTACACCTTC

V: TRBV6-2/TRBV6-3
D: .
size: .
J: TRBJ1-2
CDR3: CASSYPPPSSLDGYTF
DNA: TGTGCCAGCAGTTACCCCCCCCCGAGCAGCCTGGATGGCTACACCTTC

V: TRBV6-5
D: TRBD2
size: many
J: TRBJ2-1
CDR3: CASRPTSGIYNEQFF
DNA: TGTGCCAGCAGACCGACTAGCGGCATTTACAATGAGCAGTTCTTC